A selection of T cell receptor beta chains follows, all from one sample in a study of T-cell memory formation after mild COVID-19. TCRdb called the 5' RACE reads again in MiXCR, with one record for every CDR3 protein. In the table there are around 310,000 distinct CDR3 sequences, around 15% of which are singletons. Sequencing was carried out using PBMCs or a T cell subset sorted from them (not recorded which). All receptors derive from a man between 18 and 29 years old who had mild COVID-19 (a few samples of this study predate the infection). Cell type and time point are not known. Each CDR3 is given with its conserved first and last residue. The order of the fields is clone size, J gene, V gene, D gene, CDR3 protein, CDR3 DNA. A D gene is named only where the DNA matches it firmly. Clone size, where shown, is once, few, many, or a class for clones that have expanded.

NA TRBJ1-1 TRBV24-1 TRBD1 CATSTSQGATAEAFF TGTGCCACCTCCACATCCCAGGGGGCGACGGCTGAAGCTTTCTTT
NA TRBJ1-4 TRBV5-1 TRBD1 CASSLDGPATGAPEKLFF TGCGCCAGCAGCTTAGACGGGCCTGCGACAGGGGCTCCTGAAAAACTGTTTTTT
NA TRBJ1-1 TRBV7-2 NA CASSSDRMNTEAFF TGTGCCAGCAGCTCGGACAGAATGAACACTGAAGCTTTCTTT
few TRBJ2-7 TRBV11-2 TRBD1 CASSLLQGPLYEQYF TGTGCCAGCAGCTTATTACAGGGGCCGTTATACGAGCAGTACTTC
few TRBJ2-6 TRBV20-1 NA CSATRGAGANVLTF TGCAGTGCTACACGGGGAGCTGGGGCCAACGTCCTGACTTTC
few TRBJ2-3 TRBV12-3/TRBV12-4 NA CATRTGSTDTQYF TGTGCCACCAGAACCGGGAGCACAGATACGCAGTATTTT
NA TRBJ2-6 TRBV12-3/TRBV12-4 TRBD2 CASSLALRGLADSGANVLTF TGTGCCAGCAGTTTAGCGCTAAGGGGACTAGCGGACTCTGGGGCCAACGTCCTGACTTTC
large TRBJ1-6 TRBV5-4 NA CASRAMKGSYNSPLHF TGTGCCAGCAGGGCCATGAAGGGCTCCTATAATTCACCCCTCCACTTT
NA TRBJ2-6 TRBV28 NA CASSRRSSGANVLTF TGTGCCAGCAGCCGGCGTTCGTCTGGGGCCAACGTCCTGACTTTC
NA TRBJ2-5 TRBV5-1 NA CASSPLTTGEETQYF TGCGCCAGCAGCCCCCTTACGACAGGTGAAGAGACCCAGTACTTC
NA TRBJ1-1 TRBV7-6 NA CASSLAPEGALFF TGTGCCAGCAGCTTAGCGCCTGAAGGGGCCTTATTCTTT
NA TRBJ2-1 TRBV18 NA CASSPASPPGEQFF TGTGCCAGCTCACCGGCAAGCCCTCCGGGTGAGCAGTTCTTC
few TRBJ2-2 TRBV5-6 NA CASSPPSGVIGTGELFF TGTGCCAGCAGCCCCCCCTCGGGGGTAATAGGCACCGGGGAGCTGTTTTTT
few TRBJ2-2 TRBV15 NA CATRKGRQNTGELFF TGTGCCACCAGAAAGGGACGGCAGAACACCGGGGAGCTGTTTTTT
NA TRBJ1-3 TRBV6-6 TRBD1 CASSSQRTGGNTIYF TGTGCCAGCAGTTCCCAAAGGACAGGTGGAAACACCATATATTTT
NA TRBJ1-1 TRBV18 NA CASSPAFSEAFF TGTGCCAGCTCACCAGCCTTTTCTGAAGCTTTCTTT
many TRBJ2-6 TRBV3-1 NA CASSRISGANVLTF TGTGCCAGCAGCAGGATCTCTGGGGCCAACGTCCTGACTTTC
many TRBJ1-2 TRBV5-1 NA CASSEGQGDGYTF TGCGCCAGCAGCGAAGGACAAGGGGACGGCTACACCTTC
NA TRBJ2-3 TRBV12-3/TRBV12-4 NA CASRRTSRTDTQYF TGTGCCAGCAGACGCACTAGCCGCACAGATACGCAGTATTTT
NA TRBJ1-6 TRBV2 TRBD1 CASSVFGQGNSPLHF TGTGCCAGCAGTGTTTTCGGACAGGGAAATTCACCCCTCCACTTT
NA TRBJ2-3 TRBV7-3 NA CASSLVGGRRADTQYF TGTGCCAGCAGCTTAGTTGGGGGCCGGAGGGCAGATACGCAGTATTTT
NA TRBJ1-4 TRBV7-2 NA CASSRSINEKLFF TGTGCCAGCAGCAGAAGTATCAATGAAAAACTGTTTTTT
few TRBJ2-2 TRBV28 TRBD2 CASRELAGKAGELFF TGTGCCAGCAGAGAACTAGCGGGGAAGGCCGGGGAGCTGTTTTTT